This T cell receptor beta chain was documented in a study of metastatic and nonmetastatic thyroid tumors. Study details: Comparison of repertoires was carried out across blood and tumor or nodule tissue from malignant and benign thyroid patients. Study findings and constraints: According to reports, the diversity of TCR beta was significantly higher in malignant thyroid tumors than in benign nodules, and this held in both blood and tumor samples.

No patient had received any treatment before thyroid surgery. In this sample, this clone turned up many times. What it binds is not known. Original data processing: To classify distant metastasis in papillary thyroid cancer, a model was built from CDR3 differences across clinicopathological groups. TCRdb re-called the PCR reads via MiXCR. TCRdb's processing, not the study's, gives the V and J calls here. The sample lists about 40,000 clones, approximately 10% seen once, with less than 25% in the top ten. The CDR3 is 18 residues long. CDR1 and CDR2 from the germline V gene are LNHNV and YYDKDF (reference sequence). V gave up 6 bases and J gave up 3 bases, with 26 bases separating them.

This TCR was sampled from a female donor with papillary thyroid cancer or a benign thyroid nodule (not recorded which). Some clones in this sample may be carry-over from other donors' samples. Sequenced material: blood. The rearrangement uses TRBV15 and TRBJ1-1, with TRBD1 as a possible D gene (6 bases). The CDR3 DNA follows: TGTGCCACCAGAAAACAGGGATGGGGCTCCCGTGGGGACACTGAAGCTTTCTTT. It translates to CATRKQGWGSRGDTEAFF.